Following are 12 T cell receptor beta chains from one sample sequenced in a study of CD4+ T cells in melanoma. This table comes from immunoSEQ multiplex PCR, and its TCRdb copy is limited to in-frame clones, with some not included. Of tens of thousands of clones listed, over 75% are singletons. These receptors all come from a human donor with melanoma.

This chain joins TRBV6-5 and TRBJ1-5, with 7 nucleotides matching TRBD1. Germline loops: CDR1 MNHEY, CDR2 SVGAGI. The CDR3 loop spans 15 amino acids. V was clipped by 6 bases and J by 2 bases; unmatched bases: 7. CDR3 DNA sequence: TGTGCCAGCAGCCGCCGACAGGGAGGCAATCAGCCCCAGCATTTT. Translated, it gives CASSRRQGGNQPQHF.

The genes are TRBV5-6 and TRBJ1-6; D is undetermined. Germline CDR1 reads SGHDT; CDR2 reads YYEEEE. The CDR3 covers 16 residues. V lost 0 bases to trimming and J lost 3 bases, with 10 bases between them. CDR3 residues: CASSLGATHYNSPLHF. For the CDR3, the DNA is TGTGCCAGCAGCTTGGGGGCTACCCACTATAATTCACCCCTCCACTTT.

The CDR3 DNA follows: TGCGCCAGCAGCCAAGCCAGCAATCAGCCCCAGCATTTT. Translated: CASSQASNQPQHF. The chain joins TRBV4-1 to TRBJ1-5; D is unclear. CDR1 is MGHRA and CDR2 is YSYEKL in the germline V gene. Trimming took 1 base from V and 1 from J, leaving 2 bases between them. The CDR3 is made up of 13 amino acids.

The chain joins TRBV10-1 to TRBJ2-5; D unclear. The germline CDR1 and CDR2 sequences are WNHNN and SYGVQD (reference sequence). Trimming pared 1 base from V and 0 bases from J, leaving 12 bases between. The CDR3 loop spans 16 amino acids. CDR3 nucleotide sequence: TGCGCCAGCAGTGAGTTTACTAACAGTTACCAAGAGACCCAGTACTTC. It specifies CASSEFTNSYQETQYF.

The rearrangement links TRBV7-9 to TRBJ2-3, with 8 bases matching TRBD2. Trimming cost V 2 bases and J 3 bases; bases outside gene matches: 7. This CDR3 has 16 residues. Germline CDR1 and CDR2: SEHNR and FQNEAQ (reference sequence). CDR3 in DNA: TGTGCCAGCAGCTTACGGGGGGGCCTGGGTACAGATACGCAGTATTTT. It translates to CASSLRGGLGTDTQYF. Drawing the rest from reference TRBV7-9 and TRBJ2-3, the complete variable domain is DTGVSQNPRHKITKRGQNVTFRCDPISEHNRLYWYRQTLGQGPEFLTYFQNEAQLEKSRLLSDRFSAERPKGSFSTLEIQRTEQGDSAMYLCASSLRGGLGTDTQYFGPGTRLTVL.

V and J are TRBV5-6 and TRBJ1-2, with 9 bases fitting TRBD1. The CDR3 runs to 16 residues. Germline lookup yields CDR1 SGHDT and CDR2 YYEEEE. The V gene end was trimmed by 1 base and the J gene end by 3 bases; junction bases not matched to a gene: 7. CDR3 coding DNA: TGTGCCAGCAGCTTGTTACAGGGGGCGCGGTACTATGGCTACACCTTC. Translating gives CASSLLQGARYYGYTF.

This chain joins TRBV5-1 and TRBJ2-7; 7 positions match TRBD1. V shed 4 bases and J 4 bases; nucleotides not matched to a gene: 5. CDR1 is SGHRS and CDR2 is YFSETQ in the germline V gene. The CDR3 loop spans 13 amino acids. The CDR3 coding sequence is TGCGCCAGCAGCCCAGGGGGTGGGTACGAGCAGTACTTC. Translation gives CASSPGGGYEQYF.

A single count supports this clone. The rearrangement links TRBV7-9 to TRBJ2-3; 8 bases match TRBD2. Looked up from germline, CDR1 is SEHNR and CDR2 is FQNEAQ (reference sequence). CDR3 size: 16 residues. The V and J ends lost 3 bases and 3 bases, in that order; junction bases with no gene match: 8. CDR3 amino acids: CASSFDPASGTDTQYF. The CDR3 DNA sequence: TGTGCCAGCAGCTTCGATCCGGCTAGCGGGACAGATACGCAGTATTTT. Full variable domain (outside the CDR3, taken from reference TRBV7-9 and TRBJ2-3): DTGVSQNPRHKITKRGQNVTFRCDPISEHNRLYWYRQTLGQGPEFLTYFQNEAQLEKSRLLSDRFSAERPKGSFSTLEIQRTEQGDSAMYLCASSFDPASGTDTQYFGPGTRLTVL.

CDR3 sequence (DNA): TGCGCCAGCAGCCGAGACAGGGAAGAGACCCAGTACTTC. Its protein product is CASSRDREETQYF. The V and J genes are TRBV4-1 and TRBJ2-5; 7 bases are shared with TRBD1. Germline V gene sequence: CDR1 MGHRA, CDR2 YSYEKL. After removal of 4 bases from V and 3 bases from J, the junction contained 2 bases not matched to a gene. The CDR3 is made up of 13 amino acids.

The V gene is TRBV19, the J gene TRBJ2-2, with D possibly TRBD2 on 6 matching bases. The CDR3 loop spans 18 amino acids. Germline assignment: CDR1 LNHDA and CDR2 SQIVND (reference sequence). Trimming shortened V by 5 bases and J by 1 base, and 20 bases separated the two germline ends. CDR3 bases: TGTGCCAGTAGTTCTGCACGTATCGGGACTGGGAACACCGGGGAGCTGTTTTTT. This encodes CASSSARIGTGNTGELFF.

The chain recombines TRBV9 with TRBJ1-4, with D possibly being TRBD1 (5 bases). The CDR3 runs 14 residues. Trimming took off 1 base at V and 8 bases at J, with 12 bases between the two ends. The germline V gene has CDR1 SGDLS and CDR2 YYNGEE. In nucleotides, the CDR3 is TGTGCCAGCAGCGTACTCCCCCGGGACGAAAAACTGTTTTTT. Amino acids: CASSVLPRDEKLFF. Full variable domain (remainder filled in from reference TRBV9 and TRBJ1-4): DSGVTQTPKHLITATGQRVTLRCSPRSGDLSVYWYQQSLDQGLQFLIQYYNGEERAKGNILERFSAQQFPDLHSELNLSSLELGDSALYFCASSVLPRDEKLFFGSGTQLSVL.

The CDR3 sequence: CASSRTSGGAQETQYF. CDR3 nucleotides: TGTGCCAGCAGCCGGACTAGCGGGGGGGCCCAAGAGACCCAGTACTTC. The chain has TRBV5-4 and TRBJ2-5; 15 positions agree with TRBD2. This CDR3 contains 16 residues. Germline V CDR1 and CDR2: SGHNT, YYREEE (reference sequence). Trimming took 4 bases from V and 1 from J; bases not matched to a gene: 2. Full variable domain (missing parts from reference TRBV5-4 and TRBJ2-5): ETGVTQSPTHLIKTRGQQVTLRCSSQSGHNTVSWYQQALGQGPQFIFQYYREEENGRGNFPPRFSGLQFPNYSSELNVNALELDDSALYLCASSRTSGGAQETQYFGPGTRLLVL.